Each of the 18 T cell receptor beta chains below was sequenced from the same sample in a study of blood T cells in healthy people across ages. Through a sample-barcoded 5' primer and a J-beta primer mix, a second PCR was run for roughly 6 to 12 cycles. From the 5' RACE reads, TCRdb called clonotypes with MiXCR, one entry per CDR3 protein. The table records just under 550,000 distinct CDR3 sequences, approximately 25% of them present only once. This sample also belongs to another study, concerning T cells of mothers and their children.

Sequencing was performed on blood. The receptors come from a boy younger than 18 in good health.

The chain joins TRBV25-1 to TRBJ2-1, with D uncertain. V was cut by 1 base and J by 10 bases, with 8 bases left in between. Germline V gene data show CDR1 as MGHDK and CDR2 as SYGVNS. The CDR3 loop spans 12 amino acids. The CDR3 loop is CASSEFRYEQFF. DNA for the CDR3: TGTGCCAGCAGTGAATTCAGATACGAGCAGTTCTTC.

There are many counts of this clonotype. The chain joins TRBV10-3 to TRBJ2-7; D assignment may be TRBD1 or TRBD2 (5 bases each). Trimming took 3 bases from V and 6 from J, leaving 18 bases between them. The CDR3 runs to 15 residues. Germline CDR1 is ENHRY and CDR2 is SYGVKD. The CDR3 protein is CAISDPGAHRFEQYF. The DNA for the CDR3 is TGTGCCATCAGTGACCCCGGGGCCCACCGCTTCGAGCAGTACTTC.

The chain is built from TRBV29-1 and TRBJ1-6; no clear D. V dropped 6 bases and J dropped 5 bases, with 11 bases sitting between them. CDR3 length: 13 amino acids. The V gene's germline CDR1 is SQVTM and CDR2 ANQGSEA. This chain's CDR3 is CSVRTADNSPLHF. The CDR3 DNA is TGCAGCGTCCGGACCGCAGATAATTCACCCCTCCACTTT.

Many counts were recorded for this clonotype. The CDR3 spells CASSQDGRGGTDTQYF. The CDR3 nucleotides are TGCGCCAGCAGCCAAGATGGCCGCGGTGGCACAGATACGCAGTATTTT. This chain connects TRBV4-3 to TRBJ2-3; no reliable D call. This CDR3 spans 16 amino acids. Germline V gives CDR1 LGHNA, CDR2 YSLEER. V gave up 0 bases and J gave up 1 base, with 11 bases separating them.

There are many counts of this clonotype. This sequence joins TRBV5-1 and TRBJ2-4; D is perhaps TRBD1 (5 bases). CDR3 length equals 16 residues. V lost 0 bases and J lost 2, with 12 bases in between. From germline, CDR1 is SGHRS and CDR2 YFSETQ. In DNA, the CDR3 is TGCGCCAGCAGCTTGGCCCCCTCAGGGACCAAAAACATTCAGTACTTC. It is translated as CASSLAPSGTKNIQYF.

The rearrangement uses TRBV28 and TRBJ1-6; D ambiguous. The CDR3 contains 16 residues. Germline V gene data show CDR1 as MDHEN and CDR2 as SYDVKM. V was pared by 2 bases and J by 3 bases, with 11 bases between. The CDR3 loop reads CASSLGGRFYNSPLHF. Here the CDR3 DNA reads TGTGCCAGCAGTTTAGGTGGCCGATTCTATAATTCACCCCTCCACTTT. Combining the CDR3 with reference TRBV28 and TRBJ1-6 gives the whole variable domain DVKVTQSSRYLVKRTGEKVFLECVQDMDHENMFWYRQDPGLGLRLIYFSYDVKMKEKGDIPEGYSVSREKKERFSLILESASTNQTSMYLCASSLGGRFYNSPLHFGNGTRLTVT.

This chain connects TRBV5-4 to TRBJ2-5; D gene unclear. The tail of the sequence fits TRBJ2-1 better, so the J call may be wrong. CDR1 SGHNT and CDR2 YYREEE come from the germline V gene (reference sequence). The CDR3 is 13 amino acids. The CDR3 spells CASSPTDYNEQFF. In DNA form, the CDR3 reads TGTGCCAGCAGCCCAACTGACTACAATGAGCAGTTCTTC.

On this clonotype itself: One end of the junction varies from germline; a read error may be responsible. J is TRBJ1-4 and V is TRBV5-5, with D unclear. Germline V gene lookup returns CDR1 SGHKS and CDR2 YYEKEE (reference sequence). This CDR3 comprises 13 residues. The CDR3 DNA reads TGTGCTAGCAGCTTGGCCGTGAATGAAAAACTGTTTTTT. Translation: CASSLAVNEKLFF.

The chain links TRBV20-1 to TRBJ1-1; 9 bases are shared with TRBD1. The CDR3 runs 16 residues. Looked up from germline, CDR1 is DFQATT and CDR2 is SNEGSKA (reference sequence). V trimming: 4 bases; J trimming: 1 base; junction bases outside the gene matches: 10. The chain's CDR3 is CSAKPTPGQGNTEAFF. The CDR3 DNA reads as TGCAGTGCTAAGCCGACACCGGGACAGGGGAACACTGAAGCTTTCTTT.

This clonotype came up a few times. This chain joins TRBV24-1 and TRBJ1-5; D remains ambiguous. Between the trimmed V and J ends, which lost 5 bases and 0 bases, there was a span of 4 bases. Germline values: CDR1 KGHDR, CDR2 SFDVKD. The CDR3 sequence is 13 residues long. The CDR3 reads CATSAGSNQPQHF. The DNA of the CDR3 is TGTGCCACCAGTGCCGGTAGCAATCAGCCCCAGCATTTT.

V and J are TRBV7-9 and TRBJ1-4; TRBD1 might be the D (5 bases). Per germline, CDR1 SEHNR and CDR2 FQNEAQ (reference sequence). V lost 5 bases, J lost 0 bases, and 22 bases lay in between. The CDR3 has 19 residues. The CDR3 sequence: CASSPPRDGFSATNEKLFF. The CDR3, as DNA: TGTGCCAGCAGCCCCCCCCGGGACGGATTTTCTGCAACTAATGAAAAACTGTTTTTT.

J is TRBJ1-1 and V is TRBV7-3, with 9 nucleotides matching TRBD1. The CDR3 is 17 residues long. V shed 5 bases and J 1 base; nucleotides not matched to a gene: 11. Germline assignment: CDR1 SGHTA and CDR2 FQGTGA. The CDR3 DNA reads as TGTGCCAGCAGCCCTGGGGGGACAGGGCCGGGGAACACTGAAGCTTTCTTT. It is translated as CASSPGGTGPGNTEAFF.

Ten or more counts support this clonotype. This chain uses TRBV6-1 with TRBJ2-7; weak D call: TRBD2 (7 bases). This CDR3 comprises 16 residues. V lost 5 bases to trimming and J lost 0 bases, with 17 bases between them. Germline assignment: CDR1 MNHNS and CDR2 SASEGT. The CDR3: CASSRQGGGNSYEQYF. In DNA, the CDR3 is TGTGCCAGCAGTCGTCAAGGGGGGGGGAACTCCTACGAGCAGTACTTC.

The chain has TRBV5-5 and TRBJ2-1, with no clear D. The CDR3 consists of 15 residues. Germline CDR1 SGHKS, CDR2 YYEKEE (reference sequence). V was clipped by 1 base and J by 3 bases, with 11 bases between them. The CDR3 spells CASSLRFLDYNEQFF. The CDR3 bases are TGTGCCAGCAGCTTGCGGTTCCTTGACTACAATGAGCAGTTCTTC.

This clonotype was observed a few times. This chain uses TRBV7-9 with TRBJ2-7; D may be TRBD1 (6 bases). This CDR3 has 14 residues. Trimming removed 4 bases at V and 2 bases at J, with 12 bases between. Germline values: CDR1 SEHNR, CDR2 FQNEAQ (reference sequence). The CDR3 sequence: CASSSGENAYEQYF. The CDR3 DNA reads TGTGCCAGCAGCTCAGGGGAAAATGCCTACGAGCAGTACTTC.

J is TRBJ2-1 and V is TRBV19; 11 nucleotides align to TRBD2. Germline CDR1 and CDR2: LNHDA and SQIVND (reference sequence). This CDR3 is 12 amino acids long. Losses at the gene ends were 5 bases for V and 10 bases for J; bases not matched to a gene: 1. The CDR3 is CASSRTSGEQFF. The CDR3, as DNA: TGTGCCAGTAGTCGGACTAGCGGGGAGCAGTTCTTC.

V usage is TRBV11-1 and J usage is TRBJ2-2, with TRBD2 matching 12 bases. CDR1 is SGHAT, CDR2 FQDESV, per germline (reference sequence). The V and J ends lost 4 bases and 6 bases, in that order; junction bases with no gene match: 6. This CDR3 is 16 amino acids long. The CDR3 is CASSSSGTSGSGELFF. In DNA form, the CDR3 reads TGTGCCAGCAGCTCCTCCGGGACTAGCGGGTCCGGGGAGCTGTTTTTT. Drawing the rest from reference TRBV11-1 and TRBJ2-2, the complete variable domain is EAEVAQSPRYKITEKSQAVAFWCDPISGHATLYWYRQILGQGPELLVQFQDESVVDDSQLPKDRFSAERLKGVDSTLKIQPAELGDSAMYLCASSSSGTSGSGELFFGEGSRLTVL.

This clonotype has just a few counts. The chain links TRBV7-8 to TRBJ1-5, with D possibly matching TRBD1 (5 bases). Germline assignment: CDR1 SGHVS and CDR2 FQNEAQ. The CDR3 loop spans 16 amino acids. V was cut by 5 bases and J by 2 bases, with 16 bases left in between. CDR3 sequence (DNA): TGTGCCAGCAGCCCCAGAGGCAGGGTGGGCAATCAGCCCCAGCATTTT. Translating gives CASSPRGRVGNQPQHF.